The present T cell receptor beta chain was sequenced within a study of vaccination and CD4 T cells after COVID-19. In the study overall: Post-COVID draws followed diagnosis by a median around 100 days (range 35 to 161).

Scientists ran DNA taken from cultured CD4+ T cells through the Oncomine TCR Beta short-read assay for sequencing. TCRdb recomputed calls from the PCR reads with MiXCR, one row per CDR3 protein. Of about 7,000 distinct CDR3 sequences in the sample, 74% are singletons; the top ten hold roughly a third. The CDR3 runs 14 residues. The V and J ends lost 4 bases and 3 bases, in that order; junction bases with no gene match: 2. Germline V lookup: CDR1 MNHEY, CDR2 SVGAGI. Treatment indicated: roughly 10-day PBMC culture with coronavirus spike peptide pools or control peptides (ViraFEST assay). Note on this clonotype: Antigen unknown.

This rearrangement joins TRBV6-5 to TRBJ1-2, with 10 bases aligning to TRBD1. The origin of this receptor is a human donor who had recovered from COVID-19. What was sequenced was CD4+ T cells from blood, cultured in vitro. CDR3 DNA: TGTGCCAGCAGTTTGGGACAGGGGTACTATGGCTACACCTTC. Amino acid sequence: CASSLGQGYYGYTF.